This T cell receptor beta chain was retrieved from a study of molecular identifiers for immune sequencing clone quantification. Each CDR3 protein is one row after TCRdb ran MiXCR on the PCR reads. Of 85,000 to 90,000 distinct CDR3 sequences in the sample, approximately 23% are singletons; the top ten hold 0.75% to 0.9%. This clonotype has more than one count but fewer than ten. The sorting of naive CD8 T cells used the CD8+CD4-CCR7+CD45RA+ phenotype. The TCR was taken from a human donor in good health. Some libraries in this study had Jurkat cell RNA spiked in. The source material was naive CD8+ T cells from blood, with Jurkat cell RNA spiked in. Subset: FACS-sorted CD8+CD4-CCR7+CD45RA+ naive T cells.

The DNA of the CDR3 is TGTGCCAGCAGCCAAAAGACAGGGATGGCTGAAGCTTTCTTT. Protein: CASSQKTGMAEAFF. The rearrangement joins TRBV7-6 to TRBJ1-1, with 7 positions matching TRBD1. V shed 5 bases and J 6 bases; nucleotides not matched to a gene: 9. CDR1 and CDR2 from the germline V gene are SGHVS and FNYEAQ. The CDR3 has 14 residues.